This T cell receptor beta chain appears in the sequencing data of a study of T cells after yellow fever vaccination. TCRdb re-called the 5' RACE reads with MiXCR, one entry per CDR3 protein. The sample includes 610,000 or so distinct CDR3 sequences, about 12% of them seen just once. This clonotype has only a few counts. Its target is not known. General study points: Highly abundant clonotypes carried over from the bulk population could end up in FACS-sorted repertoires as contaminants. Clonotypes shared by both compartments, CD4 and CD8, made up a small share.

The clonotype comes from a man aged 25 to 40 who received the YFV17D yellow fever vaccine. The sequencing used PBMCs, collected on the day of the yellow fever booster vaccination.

In DNA, the CDR3 is TGCAGCGGGGGACTAGCGGGCAATGAGCAGTTCTTC. Its translation is CSGGLAGNEQFF. The chain is built from TRBV29-1 and TRBJ2-1; 12 nucleotides line up with TRBD2. The V gene end was trimmed by 7 bases and the J gene end by 6 bases; junction bases not matched to a gene: 1. The CDR3 spans 12 residues. From germline, CDR1 is SQVTM and CDR2 ANQGSEA.